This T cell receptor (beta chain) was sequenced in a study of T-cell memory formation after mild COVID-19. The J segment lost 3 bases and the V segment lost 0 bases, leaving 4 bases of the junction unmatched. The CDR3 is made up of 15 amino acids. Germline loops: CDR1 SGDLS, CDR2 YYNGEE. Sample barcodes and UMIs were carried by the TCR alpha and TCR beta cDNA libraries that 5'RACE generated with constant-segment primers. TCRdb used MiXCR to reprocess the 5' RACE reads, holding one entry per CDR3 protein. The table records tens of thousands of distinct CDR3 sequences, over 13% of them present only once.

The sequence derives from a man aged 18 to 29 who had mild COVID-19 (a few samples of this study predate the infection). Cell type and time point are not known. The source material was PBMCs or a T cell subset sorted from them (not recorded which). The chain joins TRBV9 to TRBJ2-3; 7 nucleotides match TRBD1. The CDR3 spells CASSVEGATTDTQYF. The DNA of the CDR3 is TGTGCCAGCAGCGTAGAGGGGGCCACTACAGATACGCAGTATTTT.